The 15 T cell receptor beta chains reported below all come from one sample, sequenced in a study of blood T cell repertoires in COVID-19. Using immunoSEQ multiplex PCR, the repertoire was profiled, and TCRdb retains in-frame clones only, with some absent. The sample lists about 170,000 clones; about 86% were seen once. Sequenced sample: peripheral blood. These TCRs come from a woman in her 70s who had recovered from COVID-19.

This clone was counted between two and nine times. The chain carries TRBV6-6 and TRBJ2-7; TRBD2 aligns across 9 bases. Germline trimming cut 5 bases from V and 7 bases from J; bases unmatched to any gene: 9. This CDR3 contains 14 residues. CDR1 and CDR2 from the germline V gene are MNHNY and SVGAGI (reference sequence). This chain's CDR3 is CASSAPGLAREQYF. DNA for the CDR3: TGTGCCAGCAGTGCCCCGGGACTAGCACGGGAGCAGTACTTC.

The V call is TRBV6-6, the J call TRBJ2-5; TRBD2 is a possible D gene (7 bases). The CDR3 totals 13 residues. Germline assignment: CDR1 MNHNY and CDR2 SVGAGI (reference sequence). Trimming pared 4 bases from V and 9 bases from J, leaving 15 bases between. CDR3 residues: CASSSVGRGAQYF. The CDR3 region has the DNA TGTGCCAGCAGTTCGGTAGGGAGGGGGGCCCAGTACTTC.

The V call is TRBV20-1, the J call TRBJ2-7, with no clear D. The CDR3 is 11 amino acids. Germline CDR1 and CDR2: DFQATT and SNEGSKA (reference sequence). CDR3 coding DNA: TGCAGCCCCCTTCGGTCGGGCGAGCAGTACTTC. It is translated as CSPLRSGEQYF.

V is TRBV19 and J is TRBJ2-7; 8 bases match TRBD2. V lost 5 bases, J lost 3 bases, and 12 bases stayed unmatched. Germline CDR1 reads LNHDA; CDR2 reads SQIVND (reference sequence). The CDR3 covers 16 residues. CDR3 sequence (DNA): TGTGCCAGTAGTTGGGGACTAGACCCGAGGAGCTACGAGCAGTACTTC. Its translation is CASSWGLDPRSYEQYF.

This chain connects TRBV30 to TRBJ2-3; 8 bases are shared with TRBD1. The germline CDR1 and CDR2 sequences are GTSNPN and SVGIG (reference sequence). Unmatched junction bases numbered 6, after V lost 3 bases and J lost 4 bases. The CDR3 contains 14 residues. The CDR3 nucleotides read TGTGCCTGGAGGGACAGGGAAGGATCAGATACGCAGTATTTT. Translated: CAWRDREGSDTQYF.

The gene calls are TRBV6-1 and TRBJ1-6; possible D gene TRBD1, 6 bases. The CDR3 is 13 residues long. CDR1 is MNHNS, CDR2 SASEGT, per germline. V lost 1 base to trimming and J lost 12 bases, with 10 bases between them. The CDR3 loop reads CASSEVARGPLHF. The CDR3 DNA sequence: TGTGCCAGCAGTGAAGTGGCCAGGGGACCCCTCCACTTT.

The table lists this clone with a count of one. The chain uses TRBV5-1 and TRBJ2-1; 10 bases align to TRBD2. Germline CDR1 is SGHRS and CDR2 is YFSETQ. The junction had 16 bases not matched to a gene; V was cut back by 4 bases and J by 9 bases. The length of the CDR3 is 17 residues. The CDR3: CASSPGGASGRAGEQFF. The CDR3 nucleotides read TGCGCCAGCAGCCCGGGAGGGGCCAGCGGGAGGGCCGGTGAGCAGTTCTTC.

The V gene is TRBV19, the J gene TRBJ2-7; D may be TRBD2 (5 bases). V lost 5 bases and J lost 3, with 8 bases in between. The CDR3 extends over 12 amino acids. Per germline, CDR1 LNHDA and CDR2 SQIVND (reference sequence). The CDR3 nucleotides read TGTGCCAGTAGTCGTGAGGGCTACGAGCAGTACTTC. Translating gives CASSREGYEQYF.

The chain links TRBV6-5 to TRBJ2-7, with TRBD2 identical over 8 bases. This CDR3 has 16 amino acids. Germline V CDR1 and CDR2: MNHEY, SVGAGI. The J segment lost 8 bases and the V segment lost 2 bases, leaving 14 bases of the junction unmatched. CDR3 DNA sequence: TGTGCCAGCAGTTACCTAACCGGGACTAGGGGTACGAAGCAGTACTTC. This sequence encodes CASSYLTGTRGTKQYF.

This chain links TRBV5-1 with TRBJ1-2; the D is unclear. The CDR3 is 14 residues long. Per the germline V gene, CDR1 is SGHRS and CDR2 is YFSETQ. The V and J ends lost 2 bases and 6 bases respectively, with 14 bases between them. The CDR3 sequence: CASSFDNNHHGYTF. The CDR3 DNA reads TGCGCCAGCAGCTTCGACAATAACCATCATGGCTACACCTTC.

This clone has just a few counts. The chain uses TRBV5-1 and TRBJ2-1, with 9 nucleotides matching TRBD2. This CDR3 comprises 17 residues. Germline CDR1 SGHRS, CDR2 YFSETQ. The trim removed 4 bases at V and 3 bases at J, leaving 11 bases unmatched. The CDR3 sequence is CASSPTLGLAGYNEQFF. The CDR3 bases are TGCGCCAGCAGCCCGACCCTGGGACTAGCCGGCTACAATGAGCAGTTCTTC. The full variable domain, with the rest looked up from reference TRBV5-1 and TRBJ2-1, is KAGVTQTPRYLIKTRGQQVTLSCSPISGHRSVSWYQQTPGQGLQFLFEYFSETQRNKGNFPGRFSGRQFSNSRSEMNVSTLELGDSALYLCASSPTLGLAGYNEQFFGPGTRLTVL.

The rearrangement joins TRBV18 to TRBJ2-3; 9 bases are shared with TRBD2. CDR3 length: 15 amino acids. The V segment lost 8 bases and the J segment 1 base; nucleotides outside the gene matches: 7. Germline values: CDR1 KGHSH, CDR2 LQKENI. The DNA of the CDR3 is TGTGCCAGCCAGCGACAGCGGGGGGGCACAGATACGCAGTATTTT. As protein: CASQRQRGGTDTQYF. The variable domain in full, completed from reference TRBV18 and TRBJ2-3, reads NAGVMQNPRHLVRRRGQEARLRCSPMKGHSHVYWYRQLPEEGLKFMVYLQKENIIDESGMPKERFSAEFPKEGPSILRIQQVVRGDSAAYFCASQRQRGGTDTQYFGPGTRLTVL.

The chain couples TRBV10-3 to TRBJ1-2; 7 nucleotides align to TRBD1. V was pared by 7 bases and J by 7 bases, with 12 bases of the junction left unmatched. The CDR3 length is 14 residues. Germline CDR1 reads ENHRY; CDR2 reads SYGVKD. CDR3 bases: TGTGCCATCACCTATGACAGGGCCGTCTCTGGCTACACCTTC. As protein: CAITYDRAVSGYTF.

On this clone itself: Other DNA sequences in this specimen translate into the identical CDR3. The V call is TRBV7-3, the J call TRBJ2-3, with TRBD2 matching over 7 bases. Trimming at V came to 5 bases and at J to 6 bases, leaving 5 bases not matched to a gene. CDR1 and CDR2 (germline): SGHTA, FQGTGA. This CDR3 spans 13 amino acids. DNA for the CDR3: TGTGCCAGCAGCCCCCCGGGGGGTGATACGCAGTATTTT. It yields the protein CASSPPGGDTQYF.

The V and J genes are TRBV12-5 and TRBJ1-1, with D uncertain. Trimming left V 0 bases short and J 1 base short, with 9 bases between. Germline CDR1 LGHNT, CDR2 FRNRAP. This CDR3 region has 15 residues. In nucleotides, the CDR3 is TGTGCTAGTGGTTTGGTACTGGAGGGGAACACTGAAGCTTTCTTT. Protein product: CASGLVLEGNTEAFF.